Given below is one TCR beta chain in context. Its antigen is not yet known. The sample holds no much larger clone one base away, and base qualities are not on file. This entry comes from a study of technical replicates of blood from a handful of donors (dated by TCRdb to the late 2010s). The library was prepared using the immunoSEQ multiplex PCR assay. Held by TCRdb, this immuneACCESS table contains in-frame sequences only and omits some clones. Under half of the omission traces to an unresolved V gene where checked; the cause of the rest is unknown. The sample profile shows approximately 100,000 clones; approximately 96% of them were found once. The ten largest clones represent around 0.2% of the sample. The germline V gene gives CDR1 as MNHEY and CDR2 as SVGAGI. V and J are trimmed by 2 bases and 7 bases, and the gene matches miss 9 bases of the junction. Including the terminal cysteine and phenylalanine, the CDR3 comprises 15 residues. The only DNA kept is the CDR3, 45 bases in frame from the first base.

The sample consisted of T cells isolated from PBMCs. This TCR derives from a human donor in good health. In this chain, TRBV6-5 is recombined with TRBJ1-2; 8 of the junction bases match TRBD1. CDR3 sequence: CASSYRQGAPGGYTF. The DNA sequence is given as TGTGCCAGCAGTTACCGTCAGGGGGCGCCGGGTGGCTACACCTTC.